One and the same sample provided the 21 T cell receptor beta chains below, sequenced in a study of CD8+ T cells in alopecia areata. RNA was isolated and reverse transcribed to cDNA, the sequencing template. Data came from immunoSEQ multiplex PCR; TCRdb stores just in-frame clones and leaves some out. The sample has about 5,700 clones, roughly 64% seen once. Alopecia areata patients had lesional scalp punch biopsies and peripheral blood taken from them. Material: skin, obtained at week 0. These TCRs come from a human donor with alopecia areata.

Only a few counts were recorded for this clone. The chain uses TRBV10-3 and TRBJ2-1; D is possibly TRBD2 (6 bases). The germline V gene has CDR1 ENHRY and CDR2 SYGVKD. The germline V and J ends were trimmed by 3 bases and 7 bases, with 10 bases remaining between them. The CDR3 runs 13 residues. The CDR3 region has the DNA TGTGCCATCAGTGATGGAGGGAATAATGAGCAGTTCTTC. Its translation: CAISDGGNNEQFF.

This chain links TRBV7-8 with TRBJ1-1; 7 bases are shared with TRBD1. The CDR3 runs 12 residues. CDR1 is SGHVS and CDR2 is FQNEAQ in the germline V gene. V lost 5 bases to trimming and J lost 6 bases; unmatched junction nucleotides: 3. The CDR3 DNA sequence: TGTGCCAGCAGCAACAGGGGCGCTGAAGCTTTCTTT. Encoded protein: CASSNRGAEAFF. Full variable domain (outside the CDR3, taken from reference TRBV7-8 and TRBJ1-1): GAGVSQSPRYKVAKRGQDVALRCDPISGHVSLFWYQQALGQGPEFLTYFQNEAQLDKSGLPSDRFFAERPEGSVSTLKIQRTQQEDSAVYLCASSNRGAEAFFGQGTRLTVV.

The gene calls are TRBV13 and TRBJ2-1; D possibly corresponds to TRBD2 (6 bases). V was cut by 6 bases and J by 3 bases, with 12 bases left in between. This CDR3 comprises 14 residues. CDR1 is PRHDT and CDR2 is FYEKMQ in the germline V gene (reference sequence). The chain's CDR3 is CASRTSGGYNEQFF. Written as DNA, the CDR3 is TGTGCCAGCAGAACATCCGGGGGCTACAATGAGCAGTTCTTC.

The V and J genes are TRBV5-1 and TRBJ2-3; D not certain. V gave up 6 bases and J gave up 4 bases, with 0 bases separating them. Germline assignment: CDR1 SGHRS and CDR2 YFSETQ. The CDR3 contains 9 residues. This CDR3 reads CASTDTQYF. The CDR3 DNA reads TGCGCCAGCACAGATACGCAGTATTTT.

The chain has TRBV14 and TRBJ1-1; TRBD1 matches at 11 bases. The germline gives CDR1 SGHDN, CDR2 FVKESK. The CDR3 consists of 16 residues. With V trimmed by 2 bases and J by 0 bases, 2 bases remained unmatched. Here the CDR3 DNA reads TGTGCCAGCAGCCAAAGGGACAGGGGGTTGAACACTGAAGCTTTCTTT. It encodes CASSQRDRGLNTEAFF.

This clone is labeled as large (0.1 to 1%). The chain combines TRBV5-4 with TRBJ2-7; 7 bases are shared with TRBD1. With 2 bases clipped from V and 4 bases from J, the junction kept 12 bases outside the gene matches. CDR1 is SGHNT, CDR2 YYREEE, per germline (reference sequence). CDR3 size: 16 residues. The CDR3 region is CASSLNRDSLKYEQYF. CDR3 DNA sequence: TGTGCCAGCAGCTTAAACCGGGACAGTTTAAAGTACGAGCAGTACTTC.

This clone appeared a few times. The chain carries TRBV2 and TRBJ1-5; D not certain. The CDR3 has 14 amino acids. Trimming took 2 bases from V and 4 from J, leaving 9 bases between them. Germline loops: CDR1 SNHLY, CDR2 FYNNEI. In DNA, the CDR3 is TGTGCCAGCAGTGAATTTCAGAGGAATCAGCCCCAGCATTTT. Protein: CASSEFQRNQPQHF.

The CDR3, as DNA: TGTGCCAGCGGCCCAATCGACTCTAGCGGGCGAGCCTACAATGAGCAGTTCTTC. It codes for CASGPIDSSGRAYNEQFF. The chain links TRBV25-1 to TRBJ2-1, with 8 bases that match TRBD2. The CDR3 spans 18 residues. Germline CDR1 and CDR2: MGHDK and SYGVNS. Trimming at V came to 8 bases and at J to 2 bases, leaving 17 bases not matched to a gene.

This chain links TRBV13 with TRBJ2-1; D unresolved. Germline assignment: CDR1 PRHDT and CDR2 FYEKMQ (reference sequence). The CDR3 loop spans 18 amino acids. V was pared by 3 bases and J by 2 bases, with 20 bases between. In DNA form, the CDR3 reads TGTGCCAGCAGCTTCAGGTCCTGGATTGGGAAAACCTACAATGAGCAGTTCTTC. Its translation is CASSFRSWIGKTYNEQFF.

The chain is built from TRBV7-8 and TRBJ1-5; D may be TRBD1 (6 bases). This CDR3 comprises 15 residues. With 5 bases removed from V and 8 bases from J, the gap between germline ends came to 19 bases. The germline V gene has CDR1 SGHVS and CDR2 FQNEAQ. The CDR3 region has the DNA TGTGCCAGCAGCGTGGGGGGGCGCAGGTCGGAGCCCCAGCATTTT. This translates into CASSVGGRRSEPQHF.

The chain combines TRBV7-2 with TRBJ2-7; perhaps TRBD2 as D (7 bases). CDR1 is SGHTA and CDR2 is FQGNSA in the germline V gene. Trimming removed 0 bases at V and 6 bases at J, with 12 bases between. CDR3 size: 14 residues. As DNA, the CDR3 is TGTGCCAGCAGCTTAGCGGGGGGGCGTGCCGAGCAGTACTTC. This encodes CASSLAGGRAEQYF.

The table lists this clone with a few counts. This chain uses TRBV6-5 with TRBJ2-5; weak D call: TRBD2 (5 bases). Germline assignment: CDR1 MNHEY and CDR2 SVGAGI. The CDR3 has 13 residues. V lost 8 bases and J 2 bases, leaving 12 bases between the germline ends. The CDR3 loop reads CASGWSGQETQYF. For the CDR3, the DNA is TGTGCCAGCGGTTGGAGCGGACAAGAGACCCAGTACTTC.

J is TRBJ2-3 and V is TRBV5-4, with TRBD2 identical over 11 bases. The J segment lost 2 bases and the V segment lost 3 bases, leaving 8 bases of the junction unmatched. CDR1 and CDR2 from the germline V gene are SGHNT and YYREEE (reference sequence). This CDR3 has 17 amino acids. CDR3 protein: CASSSRLAGPLTDTQYF. CDR3 nucleotides: TGTGCCAGCAGCTCAAGACTAGCGGGGCCGCTCACAGATACGCAGTATTTT.

This rearrangement joins TRBV25-1 to TRBJ2-3; TRBD2 might be the D (6 bases). V was shortened by 8 bases and J by 3 bases, with 18 bases between the two germline ends. Germline CDR1 MGHDK, CDR2 SYGVNS. The CDR3 is made up of 15 amino acids. In DNA form, the CDR3 reads TGTGCCAGCTCCCAACGGGCGGGGCCAACAGATACGCAGTATTTT. The encoded protein is CASSQRAGPTDTQYF.

This chain links TRBV5-8 with TRBJ2-7; D tentatively reads TRBD1 or TRBD2 (5 bases each). Trimming left V 1 base short and J 2 bases short, with 16 bases between. This CDR3 contains 16 residues. Germline lookup yields CDR1 SGHTS and CDR2 YDEGEE. The CDR3 DNA reads TGTGCCAGCAGCTTGTTTCTAGGGGAGAAGGCCTACGAGCAGTACTTC. Amino acids: CASSLFLGEKAYEQYF.

J is TRBJ2-3 and V is TRBV18; 9 positions match TRBD1. This CDR3 region has 19 residues. The trim removed 3 bases at V and 1 base at J, leaving 14 bases unmatched. Per the germline V gene, CDR1 is KGHSH and CDR2 is LQKENI. The CDR3 DNA reads as TGTGCCAGCTCACCCAAGAAGACGGACAGGGGACAACGCACAGATACGCAGTATTTT. Translating gives CASSPKKTDRGQRTDTQYF.

The chain carries TRBV9 and TRBJ2-5, with D perhaps matching TRBD1 or TRBD2 (5 bases each). Germline V gene data show CDR1 as SGDLS and CDR2 as YYNGEE. The CDR3 runs 15 residues. Trimming pared 0 bases from V and 5 bases from J, leaving 14 bases between. The CDR3 region is CASSVEGSGAETQYF. The CDR3 region has the DNA TGTGCCAGCAGCGTAGAAGGATCCGGGGCGGAGACCCAGTACTTC.

The chain employs TRBV5-6 and TRBJ1-2; no definite D call. Trimming stripped 0 bases from V and 4 bases from J, with 13 bases between. The CDR3 totals 15 residues. CDR1 is SGHDT and CDR2 is YYEEEE in the germline V gene. CDR3: CASSLDPDAVYGYTF. The CDR3, as DNA: TGTGCCAGCAGCTTGGATCCAGACGCCGTCTATGGCTACACCTTC.

This clone turned up a few times. The rearrangement joins TRBV2 to TRBJ1-1; D might be TRBD1 (5 bases). This CDR3 has 16 amino acids. The V and J ends lost 3 bases and 4 bases respectively, with 18 bases between them. Germline CDR1 and CDR2: SNHLY and FYNNEI. In nucleotides, the CDR3 is TGTGCCAGCAGTGACAGGGAGGTGGTACGAAGCACTGAAGCTTTCTTT. Translation gives CASSDREVVRSTEAFF.

This chain uses TRBV30 with TRBJ2-2; 9 nucleotides match TRBD1. The CDR3 runs to 13 residues. The V gene end was trimmed by 5 bases and the J gene end by 6 bases; junction bases not matched to a gene: 4. Germline V gene data show CDR1 as GTSNPN and CDR2 as SVGIG (reference sequence). The chain's CDR3 is CAWGDREAGELFF. CDR3 bases: TGTGCCTGGGGGGACAGGGAGGCCGGGGAGCTGTTTTTT.

The chain couples TRBV4-3 to TRBJ1-1; 8 bases fit TRBD1. Germline V gene lookup returns CDR1 LGHNA and CDR2 YSLEER. The CDR3 consists of 14 residues. V shed 1 base, J shed 12 bases, and the junction held 10 bases outside the gene matches. The CDR3 is CASSQGTGKARTFF. The CDR3 nucleotides are TGCGCCAGCAGCCAAGGGACAGGGAAAGCGAGGACTTTCTTT.